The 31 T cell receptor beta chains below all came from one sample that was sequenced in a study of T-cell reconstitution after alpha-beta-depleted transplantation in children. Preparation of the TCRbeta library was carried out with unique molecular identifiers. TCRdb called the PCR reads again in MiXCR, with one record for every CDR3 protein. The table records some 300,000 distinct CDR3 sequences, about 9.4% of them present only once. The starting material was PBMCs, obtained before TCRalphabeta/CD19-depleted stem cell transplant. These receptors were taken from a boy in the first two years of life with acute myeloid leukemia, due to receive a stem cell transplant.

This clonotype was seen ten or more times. CDR3 region: CASSQDRLAGAHEQYF. For the CDR3, the DNA is TGCGCCAGCAGCCAAGATCGATTAGCGGGAGCCCACGAGCAGTACTTC. The rearrangement uses TRBV4-3 and TRBJ2-7; 9 nucleotides match TRBD2. The CDR3 runs to 16 residues. Germline V gene lookup returns CDR1 LGHNA and CDR2 YSLEER. Trimming at V came to 0 bases and at J to 5 bases, leaving 8 bases not matched to a gene.

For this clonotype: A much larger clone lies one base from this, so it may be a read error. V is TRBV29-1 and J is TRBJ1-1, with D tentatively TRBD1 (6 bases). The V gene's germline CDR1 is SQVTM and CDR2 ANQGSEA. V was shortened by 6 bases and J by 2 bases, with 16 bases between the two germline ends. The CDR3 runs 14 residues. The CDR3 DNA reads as TGCAGCGTCCCCACGGACAGAAGTAACACTGAAGCTTTCTTT. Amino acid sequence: CSVPTDRSNTEAFF.

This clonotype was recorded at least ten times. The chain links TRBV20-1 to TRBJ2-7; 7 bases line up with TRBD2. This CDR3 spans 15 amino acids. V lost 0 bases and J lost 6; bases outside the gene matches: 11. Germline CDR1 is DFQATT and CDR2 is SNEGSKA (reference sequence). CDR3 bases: TGCAGTGCTAGAGATGGGGAGGGGAAGGGAGGCGAGCAGTACTTC. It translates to CSARDGEGKGGEQYF.

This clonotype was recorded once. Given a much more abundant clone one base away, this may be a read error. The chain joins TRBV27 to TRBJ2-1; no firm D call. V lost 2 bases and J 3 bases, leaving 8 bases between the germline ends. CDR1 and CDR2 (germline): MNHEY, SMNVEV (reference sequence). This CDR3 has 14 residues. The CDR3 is CASSLNADYNEQFF. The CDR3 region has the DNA TGTGCCAGCAGTTTAAACGCGGACTACAATGAGCAGTTCTTC.

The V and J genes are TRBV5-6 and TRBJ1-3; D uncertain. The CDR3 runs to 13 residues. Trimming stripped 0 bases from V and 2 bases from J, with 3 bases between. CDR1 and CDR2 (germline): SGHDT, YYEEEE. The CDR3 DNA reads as TGTGCCAGCAGCTTGGGAACTGGAAACACCATATATTTT. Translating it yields CASSLGTGNTIYF.

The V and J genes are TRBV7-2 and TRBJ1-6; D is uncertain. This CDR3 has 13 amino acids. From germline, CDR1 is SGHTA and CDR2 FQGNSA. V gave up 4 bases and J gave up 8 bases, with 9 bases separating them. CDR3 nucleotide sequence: TGTGCCAGCAGCTCGGGCCCTTATTCACCCCTCCACTTT. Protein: CASSSGPYSPLHF.

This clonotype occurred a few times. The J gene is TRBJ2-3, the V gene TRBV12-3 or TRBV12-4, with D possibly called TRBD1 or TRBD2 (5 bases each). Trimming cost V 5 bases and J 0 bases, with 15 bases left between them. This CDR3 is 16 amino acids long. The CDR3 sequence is CASSHYPWDSTDTQYF. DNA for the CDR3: TGTGCCAGCAGTCACTACCCTTGGGACAGCACAGATACGCAGTATTTT.

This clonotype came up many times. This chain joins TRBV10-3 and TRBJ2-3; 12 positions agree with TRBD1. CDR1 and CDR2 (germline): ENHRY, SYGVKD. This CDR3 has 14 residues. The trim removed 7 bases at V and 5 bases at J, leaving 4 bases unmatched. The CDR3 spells CAITGTGGRDTQYF. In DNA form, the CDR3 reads TGTGCCATCACCGGGACAGGGGGCAGAGATACGCAGTATTTT.

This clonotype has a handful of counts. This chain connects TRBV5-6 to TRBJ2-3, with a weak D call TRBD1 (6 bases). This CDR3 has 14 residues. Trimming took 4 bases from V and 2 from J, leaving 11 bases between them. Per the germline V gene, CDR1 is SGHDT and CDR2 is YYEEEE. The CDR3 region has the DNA TGTGCCAGCAGCCGATACAGGGTCACAGATACGCAGTATTTT. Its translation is CASSRYRVTDTQYF. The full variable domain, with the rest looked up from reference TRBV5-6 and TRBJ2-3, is DAGVTQSPTHLIKTRGQQVTLRCSPKSGHDTVSWYQQALGQGPQFIFQYYEEEERQRGNFPDRFSGHQFPNYSSELNVNALLLGDSALYLCASSRYRVTDTQYFGPGTRLTVL.

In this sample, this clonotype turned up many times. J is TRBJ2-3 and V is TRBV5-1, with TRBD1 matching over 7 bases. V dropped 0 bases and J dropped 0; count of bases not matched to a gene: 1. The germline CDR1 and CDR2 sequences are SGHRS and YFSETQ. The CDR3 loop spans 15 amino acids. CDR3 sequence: CASSLDRGSTDTQYF. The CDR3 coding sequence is TGCGCCAGCAGCTTGGACAGGGGTAGCACAGATACGCAGTATTTT. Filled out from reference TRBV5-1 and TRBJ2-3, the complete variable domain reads KAGVTQTPRYLIKTRGQQVTLSCSPISGHRSVSWYQQTPGQGLQFLFEYFSETQRNKGNFPGRFSGRQFSNSRSEMNVSTLELGDSALYLCASSLDRGSTDTQYFGPGTRLTVL.

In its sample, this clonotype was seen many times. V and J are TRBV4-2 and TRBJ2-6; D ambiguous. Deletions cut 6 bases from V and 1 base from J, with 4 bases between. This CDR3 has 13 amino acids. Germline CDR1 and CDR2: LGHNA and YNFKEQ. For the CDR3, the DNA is TGTGCCAGCAGTGAATCTGGGGCCAACGTCCTGACTTTC. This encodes CASSESGANVLTF.

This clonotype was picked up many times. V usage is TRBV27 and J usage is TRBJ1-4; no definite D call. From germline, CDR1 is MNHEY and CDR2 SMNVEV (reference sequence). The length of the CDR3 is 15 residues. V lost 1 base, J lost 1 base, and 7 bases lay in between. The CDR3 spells CASSLYGRTNEKLFF. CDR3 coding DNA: TGTGCCAGCAGTTTATATGGGAGAACTAATGAAAAACTGTTTTTT.

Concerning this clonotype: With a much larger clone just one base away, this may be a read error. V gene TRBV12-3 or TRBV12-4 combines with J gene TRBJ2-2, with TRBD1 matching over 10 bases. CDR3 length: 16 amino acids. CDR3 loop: CASTWDRGVNTGEVFF. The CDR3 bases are TGTGCCAGCACCTGGGACAGGGGCGTTAACACCGGGGAGGTGTTTTTT.

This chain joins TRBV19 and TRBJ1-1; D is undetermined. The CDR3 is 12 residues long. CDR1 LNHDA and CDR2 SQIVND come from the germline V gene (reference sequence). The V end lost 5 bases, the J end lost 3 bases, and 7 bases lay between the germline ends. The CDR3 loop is CASSPRYTEAFF. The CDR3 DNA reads TGTGCCAGTAGTCCGAGGTACACTGAAGCTTTCTTT.

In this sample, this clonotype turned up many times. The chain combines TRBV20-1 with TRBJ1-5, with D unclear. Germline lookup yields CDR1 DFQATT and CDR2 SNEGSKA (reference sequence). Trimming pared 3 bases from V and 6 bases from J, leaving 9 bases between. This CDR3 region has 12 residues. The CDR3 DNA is TGCAGTGCTAGTCCCGGAACTCAGCCCCAGCATTTT. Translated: CSASPGTQPQHF.

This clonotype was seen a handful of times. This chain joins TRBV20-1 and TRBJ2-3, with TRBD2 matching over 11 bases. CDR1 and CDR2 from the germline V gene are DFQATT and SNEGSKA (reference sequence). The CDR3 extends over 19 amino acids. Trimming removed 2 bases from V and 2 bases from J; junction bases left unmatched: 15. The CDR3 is CSARPPRLAGGPHTDTQYF. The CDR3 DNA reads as TGCAGTGCTAGACCCCCTCGGCTAGCGGGAGGTCCCCACACAGATACGCAGTATTTT.

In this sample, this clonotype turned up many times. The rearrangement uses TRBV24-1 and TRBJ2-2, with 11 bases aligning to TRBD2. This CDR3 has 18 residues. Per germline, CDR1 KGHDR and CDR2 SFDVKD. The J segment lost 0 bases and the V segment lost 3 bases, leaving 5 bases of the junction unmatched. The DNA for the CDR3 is TGTGCCACCAGTGATGAGGGACTAGCGGAGACGAACACCGGGGAGCTGTTTTTT. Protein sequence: CATSDEGLAETNTGELFF.

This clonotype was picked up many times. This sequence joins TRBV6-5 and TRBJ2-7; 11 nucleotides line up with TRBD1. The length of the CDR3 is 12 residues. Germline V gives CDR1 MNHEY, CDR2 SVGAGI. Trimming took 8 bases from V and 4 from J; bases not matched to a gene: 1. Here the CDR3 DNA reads TGTGCCAGCGGGACAGGGGGTTACGAGCAGTACTTC. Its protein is CASGTGGYEQYF.

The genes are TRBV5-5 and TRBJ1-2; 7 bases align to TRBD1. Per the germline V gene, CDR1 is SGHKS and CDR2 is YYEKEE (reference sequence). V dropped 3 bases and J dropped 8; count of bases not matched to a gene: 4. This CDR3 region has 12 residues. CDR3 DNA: TGTGCCAGCAGCTCCCAGGACAGGGGCTACACCTTC. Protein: CASSSQDRGYTF. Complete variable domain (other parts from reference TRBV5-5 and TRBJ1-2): DAGVTQSPTHLIKTRGQQVTLRCSPISGHKSVSWYQQVLGQGPQFIFQYYEKEERGRGNFPDRFSARQFPNYSSELNVNALLLGDSALYLCASSSQDRGYTFGSGTRLTVV.

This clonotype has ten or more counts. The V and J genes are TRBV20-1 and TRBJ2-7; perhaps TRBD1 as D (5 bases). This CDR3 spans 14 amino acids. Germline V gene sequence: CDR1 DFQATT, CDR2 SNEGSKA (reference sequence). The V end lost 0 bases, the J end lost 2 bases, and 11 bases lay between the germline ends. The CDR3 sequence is CSARDDWTPYEQYF. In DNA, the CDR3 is TGCAGTGCTAGAGATGATTGGACACCCTACGAGCAGTACTTC.

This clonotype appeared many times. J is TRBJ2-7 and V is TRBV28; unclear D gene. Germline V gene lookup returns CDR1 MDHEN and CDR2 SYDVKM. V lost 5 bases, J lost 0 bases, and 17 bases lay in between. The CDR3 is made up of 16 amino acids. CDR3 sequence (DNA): TGTGCCAGCAGTCTCCACCCTGGGCAACTCTCCTACGAGCAGTACTTC. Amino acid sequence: CASSLHPGQLSYEQYF.

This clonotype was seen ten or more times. CDR3 in amino acids: CASSSIMREGGYNEQFF. As DNA, the CDR3 is TGTGCCAGCAGCTCGATCATGCGGGAGGGGGGGTACAATGAGCAGTTCTTC. J is TRBJ2-1 and V is TRBV7-7; TRBD2 matches 9 bases. This CDR3 region has 17 residues. Trimming removed 4 bases from V and 4 bases from J; junction bases left unmatched: 11. Germline V gene lookup returns CDR1 SSHAT and CDR2 FNYEAQ (reference sequence).

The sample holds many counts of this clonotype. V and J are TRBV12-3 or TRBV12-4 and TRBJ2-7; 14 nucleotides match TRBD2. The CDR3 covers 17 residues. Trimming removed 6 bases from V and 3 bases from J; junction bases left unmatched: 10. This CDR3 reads CASRRLAGGPPHYEQYF. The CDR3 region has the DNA TGTGCCAGCAGGAGACTAGCGGGGGGGCCTCCGCACTACGAGCAGTACTTC.

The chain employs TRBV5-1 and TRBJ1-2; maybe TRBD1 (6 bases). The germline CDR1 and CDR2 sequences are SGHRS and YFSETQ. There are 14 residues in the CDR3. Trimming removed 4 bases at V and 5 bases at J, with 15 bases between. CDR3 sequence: CASSTSTGAYGYTF. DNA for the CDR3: TGCGCCAGCAGCACTTCGACGGGGGCTTATGGCTACACCTTC.

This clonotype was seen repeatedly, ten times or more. The CDR3 bases are TGTGCCAGCAGCCCGACGTGGGGCGGATACGAGCAGTACTTC. Its protein is CASSPTWGGYEQYF. The V call is TRBV7-9, the J call TRBJ2-7; the D gene is possibly TRBD1 (5 bases). The V gene's germline CDR1 is SEHNR and CDR2 FQNEAQ (reference sequence). The CDR3 covers 14 residues. With 5 bases removed from V and 4 bases from J, the gap between germline ends came to 15 bases.

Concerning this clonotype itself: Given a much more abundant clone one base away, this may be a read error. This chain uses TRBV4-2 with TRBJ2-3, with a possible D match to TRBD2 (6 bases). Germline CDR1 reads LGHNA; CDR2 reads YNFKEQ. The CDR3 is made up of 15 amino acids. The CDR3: CASSQAETSTDRQYF. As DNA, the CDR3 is TGTGCCAGCAGCCAAGCGGAAACTAGCACAGATAGGCAGTATTTT.

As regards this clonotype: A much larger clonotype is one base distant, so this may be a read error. The CDR3 spells CAIREQRYEQYF. CDR3 coding DNA: TGTGCCATCAGGGAACAGCGTTACGAGCAGTACTTC. This chain connects TRBV10-3 to TRBJ2-7; D remains unclear. Germline CDR1 is ENHRY and CDR2 is SYGVKD. CDR3 length: 12 amino acids. V was trimmed by 6 bases and J by 4 bases, leaving 10 bases between them.

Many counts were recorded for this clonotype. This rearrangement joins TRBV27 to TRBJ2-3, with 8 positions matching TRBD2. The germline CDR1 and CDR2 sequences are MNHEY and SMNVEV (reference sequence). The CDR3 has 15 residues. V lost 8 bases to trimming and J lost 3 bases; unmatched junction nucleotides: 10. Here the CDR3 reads CASRDSGEWTDTQYF. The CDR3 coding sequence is TGTGCCAGCCGGGATAGCGGGGAGTGGACAGATACGCAGTATTTT.

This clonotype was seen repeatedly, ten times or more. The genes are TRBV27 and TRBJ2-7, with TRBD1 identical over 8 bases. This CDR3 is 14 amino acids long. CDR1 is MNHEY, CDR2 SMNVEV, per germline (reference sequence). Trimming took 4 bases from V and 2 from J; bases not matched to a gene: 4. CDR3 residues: CASSSSRGPYEQYF. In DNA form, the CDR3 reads TGTGCCAGCAGTTCAAGCAGGGGGCCCTACGAGCAGTACTTC.

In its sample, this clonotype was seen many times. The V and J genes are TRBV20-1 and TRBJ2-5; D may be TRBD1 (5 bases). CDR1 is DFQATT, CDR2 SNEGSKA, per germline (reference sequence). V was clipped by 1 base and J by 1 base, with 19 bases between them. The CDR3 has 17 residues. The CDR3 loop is CSARVPLGQGLQETQYF. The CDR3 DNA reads TGCAGTGCTAGAGTGCCGCTCGGGCAGGGCCTCCAAGAGACCCAGTACTTC.

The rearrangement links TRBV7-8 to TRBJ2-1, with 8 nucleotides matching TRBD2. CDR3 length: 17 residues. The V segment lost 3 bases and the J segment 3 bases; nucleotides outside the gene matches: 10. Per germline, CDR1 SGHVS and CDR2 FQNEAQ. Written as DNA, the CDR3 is TGTGCCAGCAGCTTCGTCCCCACTAGCGGAGTCTACAATGAGCAGTTCTTC. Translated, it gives CASSFVPTSGVYNEQFF.